This T cell receptor beta chain emerged from a study of T cell responses to AZD1222 COVID-19 vaccine. Sequencing used immunoSEQ multiplex PCR; TCRdb keeps in-frame clones, though not all of them. The top ten hold 2.5% to 4% of the sample, which has 100,000 or so clones, approximately 87% seen once. This sample comprised peripheral blood, obtained on day 0 of AZD1222 vaccination. The sequence was obtained from an adult in good health.

DNA for the CDR3: TGTGCCAGCAGTGAATCTGTCAGGTCCTTCTATGGCTACACCTTC. Translation: CASSESVRSFYGYTF. The rearrangement uses TRBV6-1 and TRBJ1-2; D gene ambiguous. CDR1 is MNHNS and CDR2 is SASEGT in the germline V gene. CDR3 size: 15 residues. The V end was cut by 2 bases, the J end by 4 bases, with 14 bases between.